The TCR beta chain described here comes from a study of T cell repertoires in cytomegalovirus infection (dated by TCRdb to about 2019). General notes on the study: Because public TCR beta signatures pointed to carriage of CMV infection together with the matching HLA type, the HLA type of each donor mattered for the analysis.

This clonotype was seen only a few times. Its cognate antigen has yet to be identified. No base qualities exist here, and no much larger clone lies one base off it. Beyond this particular receptor, the publication reports: In the ex vivo response, HLA-C-restricted CMV-specific TCR beta clonotypes were dominant, and in two of eight donors the single most frequent clonotype came from this HLA-C-restricted group. In both this cohort and an independent roughly 360-donor cohort, the cumulative frequency of public TCR beta family members distinguished carriers of CMV infection plus the relevant HLA type.

The sample was run on an Illumina HiSeq 1500. In TCRdb, the public reads were trimmed at Q25 with fastp and aligned with MiXCR, with productive beta chains retained. Identical CDR3 proteins give one entry, which carries the most common genes and DNA. The sample table holds 450,000 to 650,000 distinct CDR3 sequences, of which approximately 26% were seen once. Approximately 13% of the sample is in the top ten clones. After removal of 2 bases from V and 5 bases from J, the junction retains 9 bases not matched to a gene. The germline V gene supplies CDR1 MNHNS and CDR2 SASEGT. The CDR3 contains 16 residues, cysteine and phenylalanine counted. Only CDR3 DNA remains: 48 bases, in frame from the first base.

The chain employs TRBV6-1 and TRBJ1-2; 9 bases in the junction line up with TRBD1. Sequencing was carried out using PBMCs. The TCR was taken from a human donor in good health (CMV status not recorded). Some clones in this sample may be carry-over from other donors' samples. The CDR3 sequence is CASSEIGQGYSYGYTF. The DNA reads TGTGCCAGCAGTGAAATAGGACAGGGGTATTCGTATGGCTACACCTTC.